The 28 T cell receptor beta chains reported below all come from one sample, sequenced in a study of blood T cell repertoires in COVID-19. Profiled with immunoSEQ multiplex PCR; TCRdb holds only in-frame clones, not every one. The sample consists of roughly 170,000 clones, over 70% of them appearing once. Sequences were obtained from PBMCs or T cells enriched from blood (not recorded which). Receptors were obtained from a woman between 45 and 65 years old in a cohort exposed to, infected with or recovered from COVID-19 (not recorded which).

The table lists this clone with a few counts. The chain couples TRBV7-8 to TRBJ1-6; the match to TRBD1 covers 9 bases. This CDR3 contains 16 residues. Germline V gene data show CDR1 as SGHVS and CDR2 as FQNEAQ. The J segment lost 9 bases and the V segment lost 1 base, leaving 7 bases of the junction unmatched. The CDR3 here is CASSLVPGTGISPLHF. CDR3 nucleotides: TGTGCCAGCAGCTTAGTTCCCGGGACAGGGATTTCACCCCTCCACTTT.

The V call is TRBV5-4, the J call TRBJ2-3; 7 bases fit TRBD1. The CDR3 totals 15 residues. Trimming removed 4 bases from V and 0 bases from J; junction bases left unmatched: 5. Germline V gives CDR1 SGHNT, CDR2 YYREEE (reference sequence). In DNA form, the CDR3 reads TGTGCCAGCAGCCGGGACAGCTCTAGCACAGATACGCAGTATTTT. This encodes CASSRDSSSTDTQYF.

The chain has TRBV20-1 and TRBJ2-7; TRBD1 aligns across 7 bases. The ends lost 5 bases at V and 12 bases at J; junction bases unmatched: 10. Germline lookup yields CDR1 DFQATT and CDR2 SNEGSKA (reference sequence). CDR3 length: 11 residues. The CDR3 nucleotides are TGCAGTGCTGTACAGGGGCCTCAGCGGTACTTC. Amino acid sequence: CSAVQGPQRYF.

In its sample, this clone was seen once. The rearrangement links TRBV25-1 to TRBJ2-3; D might be TRBD2 (6 bases). Trimming removed 5 bases at V and 2 bases at J, with 17 bases between. CDR3 length: 16 amino acids. The germline V gene has CDR1 MGHDK and CDR2 SYGVNS. The CDR3 is CASSRRLSGLTDTQYF. The CDR3 DNA reads as TGTGCCAGCAGTCGTAGACTGAGCGGGCTCACAGATACGCAGTATTTT.

The CDR3 region is CASSFGTVSSALHF. CDR3 in DNA: TGTGCCAGCAGCTTCGGGACTGTCTCATCGGCCCTCCACTTT. The chain carries TRBV11-2 and TRBJ1-6; possible D gene TRBD1, 5 bases. V was cut by 3 bases and J by 14 bases, with 17 bases left in between. Per the germline V gene, CDR1 is SGHAT and CDR2 is FQNNGV. The CDR3 runs to 14 residues.

The chain joins TRBV3-1 (or the pseudogene TRBV3-2) to TRBJ2-7; 11 bases fit TRBD2. Germline V CDR1 and CDR2: LGHDT, YNNKEL (reference sequence). The CDR3 has 15 amino acids. The J segment lost 7 bases and the V segment lost 4 bases, leaving 9 bases of the junction unmatched. The chain's CDR3 is CASSPVAGGVGEQYF. For the CDR3, the DNA is TGTGCCAGCAGCCCGGTAGCGGGAGGGGTTGGAGAGCAGTACTTC.

The chain links TRBV2 to TRBJ1-6; the match to TRBD1 covers 8 bases. Germline-derived CDR1 and CDR2 are SNHLY and FYNNEI. The CDR3 extends over 16 amino acids. Trimming at V came to 7 bases and at J to 10 bases, leaving 15 bases not matched to a gene. CDR3 residues: CASMTGALLMGSPLHF. The DNA for the CDR3 is TGTGCCAGCATGACAGGGGCGCTGCTGATGGGGTCACCCCTCCACTTT.

The gene calls are TRBV3-1 (or the pseudogene TRBV3-2) and TRBJ2-2; TRBD2 aligns across 10 bases. Trimming took 2 bases from V and 4 from J; bases not matched to a gene: 7. Per germline, CDR1 LGHDT and CDR2 YNNKEL (reference sequence). The CDR3 is made up of 17 amino acids. The CDR3 region is CASSQLLAGVGTGELFF. The CDR3 coding sequence is TGTGCCAGCAGCCAACTTCTAGCGGGGGTTGGCACCGGGGAGCTGTTTTTT.

This sequence joins TRBV28 and TRBJ1-5, with TRBD1 as a possible D gene (5 bases). Trimming removed 8 bases from V and 0 bases from J, with 20 bases in between. CDR1 and CDR2 from the germline V gene are MDHEN and SYDVKM. The CDR3 length is 17 residues. CDR3 in amino acids: CASSIGAGGYSNQPQHF. The CDR3 DNA reads TGTGCCAGCTCAATTGGTGCGGGGGGATATAGCAATCAGCCCCAGCATTTT. Drawing the rest from reference TRBV28 and TRBJ1-5, the complete variable domain is DVKVTQSSRYLVKRTGEKVFLECVQDMDHENMFWYRQDPGLGLRLIYFSYDVKMKEKGDIPEGYSVSREKKERFSLILESASTNQTSMYLCASSIGAGGYSNQPQHFGDGTRLSIL.

V usage is TRBV6-5 and J usage is TRBJ1-4; no clear D. The V end lost 10 bases, the J end lost 3 bases, and 15 bases lay between the germline ends. This CDR3 has 14 residues. The germline gives CDR1 MNHEY, CDR2 SVGAGI. The CDR3 DNA follows: TGTGCCACCGAAAGCCGATCTGCTAATGAAAAACTGTTTTTT. This encodes CATESRSANEKLFF.

The chain employs TRBV19 and TRBJ1-5; 8 nucleotides line up with TRBD1. J was trimmed by 6 bases and V by 5 bases; bases with no gene match: 9. This CDR3 is 15 amino acids long. Germline V gene lookup returns CDR1 LNHDA and CDR2 SQIVND (reference sequence). The CDR3 DNA reads as TGTGCCAGTAGTGTCCTGCAGGGGGCGCGTCAGCCCCAGCATTTT. Encoded protein: CASSVLQGARQPQHF.

The chain recombines TRBV13 with TRBJ2-7; D is possibly TRBD2 (5 bases). Germline lookup yields CDR1 PRHDT and CDR2 FYEKMQ (reference sequence). Trimming removed 0 bases from V and 3 bases from J, with 9 bases in between. The CDR3 consists of 14 residues. Here the CDR3 reads CASSLGASFYEQYF. CDR3 DNA sequence: TGTGCCAGCAGCTTAGGGGCTAGCTTCTACGAGCAGTACTTC.

This chain uses TRBV27 with TRBJ2-3, with 11 nucleotides matching TRBD2. Germline V gives CDR1 MNHEY, CDR2 SMNVEV (reference sequence). CDR3 length: 15 amino acids. V shed 6 bases, J shed 5 bases, and the junction held 7 bases outside the gene matches. CDR3: CASRRSGGAGDTQYF. The CDR3 nucleotides are TGTGCCAGCAGACGTAGCGGGGGGGCGGGAGATACGCAGTATTTT.

The chain joins TRBV18 to TRBJ1-3, with no clear D. The CDR3 extends over 15 amino acids. Germline loops: CDR1 KGHSH, CDR2 LQKENI. The ends were cut back, 0 bases at V and 0 bases at J, with 6 bases in the middle. The CDR3 DNA is TGTGCCAGCTCACCACCCGGGAACTCTGGAAACACCATATATTTT. It translates to CASSPPGNSGNTIYF.

This CDR3 reads CASKTGWRQPQHF. The CDR3 nucleotides are TGTGCCAGCAAGACAGGTTGGCGGCAGCCCCAGCATTTT. The J gene is TRBJ1-5, the V gene TRBV2, with D perhaps matching TRBD1 (6 bases). Per the germline V gene, CDR1 is SNHLY and CDR2 is FYNNEI. The CDR3 covers 13 residues. Trimming took off 7 bases at V and 7 bases at J, with 14 bases between the two ends.

The rearrangement links TRBV9 to TRBJ2-5; 8 nucleotides line up with TRBD2. CDR3 length: 16 residues. CDR1 is SGDLS, CDR2 YYNGEE, per germline. Germline trimming cut 5 bases from V and 2 bases from J; bases unmatched to any gene: 11. This chain's CDR3 is CASSQAGAGAQETQYF. In nucleotides, the CDR3 is TGTGCCAGCAGTCAAGCCGGAGCGGGGGCTCAAGAGACCCAGTACTTC.

The chain is built from TRBV5-1 and TRBJ2-7, with 8 bases that match TRBD1. This CDR3 has 15 amino acids. CDR1 and CDR2 from the germline V gene are SGHRS and YFSETQ. V gave up 4 bases and J gave up 0 bases; unmatched junction bases: 6. As DNA, the CDR3 is TGCGCCAGCAGCCCGGGACAGGCGAGCTCCTACGAGCAGTACTTC. It codes for CASSPGQASSYEQYF.

The chain carries TRBV24-1 and TRBJ1-4; D gene uncertain. Germline V gene sequence: CDR1 KGHDR, CDR2 SFDVKD. The CDR3 is 14 amino acids. V lost 4 bases, J lost 5 bases, and 10 bases lay in between. As DNA, the CDR3 is TGTGCCACCAGTGAGCTACGGGAGAATGAAAAACTGTTTTTT. This translates into CATSELRENEKLFF.

The chain carries TRBV27 and TRBJ2-7; TRBD2 matches at 7 bases. The junction had 2 bases not matched to a gene; V was cut back by 8 bases and J by 4 bases. There are 11 residues in the CDR3. Germline V gives CDR1 MNHEY, CDR2 SMNVEV (reference sequence). CDR3 loop: CASRDYYEQYF. CDR3 sequence (DNA): TGTGCCAGCCGGGACTATTACGAGCAGTACTTC.

The gene calls are TRBV19 and TRBJ2-1; TRBD2 aligns across 13 bases. After removal of 0 bases from V and 4 bases from J, the junction contained 6 bases not matched to a gene. The CDR3 is made up of 18 amino acids. Germline loops: CDR1 LNHDA, CDR2 SQIVND (reference sequence). The CDR3 coding sequence is TGTGCCAGTAGTATAGAGGGTACTAGCGGGAGGGCGTACAATGAGCAGTTCTTC. Its translation is CASSIEGTSGRAYNEQFF.

The chain recombines TRBV28 with TRBJ1-1; the match to TRBD1 covers 8 bases. V was clipped by 5 bases and J by 6 bases; unmatched bases: 5. The CDR3 is made up of 13 amino acids. Per germline, CDR1 MDHEN and CDR2 SYDVKM. CDR3 coding DNA: TGTGCCAGCAGTACCGCACAGGGGGCTGAAGCTTTCTTT. It encodes CASSTAQGAEAFF.

The J gene is TRBJ2-7, the V gene TRBV6-5; a weak D match, TRBD2 (6 bases). V was cut by 5 bases and J by 5 bases, with 13 bases left in between. The CDR3 is made up of 13 amino acids. Germline V gene lookup returns CDR1 MNHEY and CDR2 SVGAGI. The CDR3 sequence is CASSLEGRHEQYF. The CDR3 DNA reads as TGTGCCAGCAGTCTGGAGGGACGGCACGAGCAGTACTTC.

The rearrangement uses TRBV7-9 and TRBJ2-1, with 12 bases fitting TRBD2. The V gene end was trimmed by 3 bases and the J gene end by 2 bases; junction bases not matched to a gene: 2. The CDR3 consists of 16 residues. CDR1 is SEHNR, CDR2 FQNEAQ, per germline (reference sequence). The CDR3 protein is CASSLWTSGTYNEQFF. DNA for the CDR3: TGTGCCAGCAGCTTGTGGACTAGCGGGACCTACAATGAGCAGTTCTTC.

This clone was counted only a few times. DNA for the CDR3: TGTGCCAGCAGCAAAGTCGGCGGTGGCTACGAGCAGTACTTC. Protein product: CASSKVGGGYEQYF. This chain uses TRBV21-1 with TRBJ2-7; TRBD2 was called by the table and not checked on the DNA. TRBV21-1 constitutes a pseudogene. The CDR3 is 14 amino acids.

A single count supports this clone. The gene calls are TRBV7-8 and TRBJ1-6; possible D gene TRBD1, 6 bases. CDR3 length equals 15 residues. The V end lost 6 bases, the J end lost 5 bases, and 14 bases lay between the germline ends. Germline CDR1 and CDR2: SGHVS and FQNEAQ. CDR3 residues: CASRLMAGDNSPLHF. CDR3 DNA sequence: TGTGCCAGCAGACTAATGGCAGGGGATAATTCACCCCTCCACTTT.

The chain is built from TRBV21-1 and TRBJ2-7; the table's D call of TRBD1 was not tested on the DNA. TRBV21-1 is flagged as a pseudogene. CDR3 length: 15 amino acids. The CDR3 DNA reads as TGTGCCAGCAGCAAAGGGCGAGGGGGCAAGGACGAGCAGTACTTC. Translating it yields CASSKGRGGKDEQYF.

The DNA of the CDR3 is TGCGCCAGCAGCTTGGGTGGACAGGGGGTATACGAGCAGTACTTC. As protein: CASSLGGQGVYEQYF. J is TRBJ2-7 and V is TRBV5-1; the match to TRBD1 covers 10 bases. Looked up from germline, CDR1 is SGHRS and CDR2 is YFSETQ. This CDR3 spans 15 amino acids. V was clipped by 0 bases and J by 4 bases; unmatched bases: 4.

The chain employs TRBV18 and TRBJ1-2; 8 bases align to TRBD1. This CDR3 is built from 16 residues. The V gene end was trimmed by 3 bases and the J gene end by 4 bases; junction bases not matched to a gene: 10. The V gene's germline CDR1 is KGHSH and CDR2 LQKENI. The CDR3 spells CASSPQHGQGSYGYTF. CDR3 coding DNA: TGTGCCAGCTCACCGCAACATGGACAGGGATCCTATGGCTACACCTTC. Full variable domain (remainder filled in from reference TRBV18 and TRBJ1-2): NAGVMQNPRHLVRRRGQEARLRCSPMKGHSHVYWYRQLPEEGLKFMVYLQKENIIDESGMPKERFSAEFPKEGPSILRIQQVVRGDSAAYFCASSPQHGQGSYGYTFGSGTRLTVV.